These 28 T cell receptor beta chains were all obtained from the same sample, sequenced in a study of blood T cell repertoires in COVID-19. Using immunoSEQ multiplex PCR, the repertoire was profiled, and TCRdb retains in-frame clones only, with some absent. This sample has 150,000 to 200,000 clones; around 85% occur once, and the top ten carry 2.5% to 4%. The specimen was peripheral blood. These receptors came from a human donor with acute or convalescent COVID-19. The donor label of this sample is uncertain.

The CDR3 DNA is TGTGCCAGCAGTGAACTCGGTCAACTAACCGGGGAGCTGTTTTTT. Encoded protein: CASSELGQLTGELFF. This chain joins TRBV2 and TRBJ2-2; D unclear. This CDR3 is built from 15 residues. Germline V gives CDR1 SNHLY, CDR2 FYNNEI. Trimming took off 2 bases at V and 5 bases at J, with 12 bases between the two ends.

The V and J genes are TRBV7-7 and TRBJ1-4, with 8 bases fitting TRBD1. The germline V gene has CDR1 SSHAT and CDR2 FNYEAQ (reference sequence). The CDR3 extends over 17 amino acids. With V trimmed by 5 bases and J by 3 bases, 11 bases remained unmatched. The CDR3 bases are TGTGCCAGCAGCCCAAACAGGGGGATTACGGCTAATGAAAAACTGTTTTTT. Protein sequence: CASSPNRGITANEKLFF.

The chain carries TRBV6-5 and TRBJ1-1, with D unresolved. Germline V lookup: CDR1 MNHEY, CDR2 SVGAGI. This CDR3 comprises 13 residues. Trimming shortened V by 8 bases and J by 3 bases, and 13 bases separated the two germline ends. The DNA for the CDR3 is TGTGCCAGCTATCGAGGGCCTGACACTGAAGCTTTCTTT. Residues: CASYRGPDTEAFF.

V is TRBV7-3 and J is TRBJ2-2; D is uncertain. CDR1 is SGHTA and CDR2 is FQGTGA in the germline V gene. This CDR3 has 14 amino acids. With 5 bases removed from V and 3 bases from J, the gap between germline ends came to 10 bases. Here the CDR3 DNA reads TGTGCCAGCAGCCTAGGCCCGGACACCGGGGAGCTGTTTTTT. Translation: CASSLGPDTGELFF.

In DNA form, the CDR3 reads TGCGCCAGCAGTCCGGGGACAGGGAGGGGGGAAGCTTTCTTT. It codes for CASSPGTGRGEAFF. The V call is TRBV23-1, the J call TRBJ1-1; TRBD1 agrees at 9 bases. TRBV23-1 is an ORF; its function is uncertain. This CDR3 is built from 14 residues. The J segment lost 8 bases and the V segment lost 4 bases, leaving 8 bases of the junction unmatched.

The chain has TRBV7-9 and TRBJ1-1; D unresolved. The CDR3 spans 15 residues. V was cut by 1 base and J by 1 base, with 10 bases left in between. Germline lookup yields CDR1 SEHNR and CDR2 FQNEAQ (reference sequence). This CDR3 reads CASSLEPLANTEAFF. CDR3 DNA sequence: TGTGCCAGCAGCTTAGAGCCTCTAGCGAACACTGAAGCTTTCTTT.

V and J are TRBV10-3 and TRBJ2-7; 11 positions agree with TRBD1. The CDR3 is 15 residues long. Germline V CDR1 and CDR2: ENHRY, SYGVKD. V shed 4 bases, J shed 5 bases, and the junction held 7 bases outside the gene matches. CDR3 sequence: CAISVGRTGGHEQYF. The CDR3 DNA sequence: TGTGCCATCAGTGTAGGGCGGACAGGGGGCCACGAGCAGTACTTC.

The genes are TRBV6-6 and TRBJ2-7; D call uncertain. The CDR3 consists of 15 residues. The V end lost 4 bases, the J end lost 5 bases, and 18 bases lay between the germline ends. Germline CDR1 and CDR2: MNHNY and SVGAGI (reference sequence). CDR3 coding DNA: TGTGCCAGCAGTTCCCCCTTAGTAGCTACCGACGAGCAGTACTTC. Amino acids: CASSSPLVATDEQYF.

The chain joins TRBV11-3 to TRBJ2-5; TRBD2 aligns across 12 bases. Germline CDR1 is SGHNT and CDR2 is YENEEA. The CDR3 extends over 14 amino acids. V trimming: 5 bases; J trimming: 5 bases; junction bases outside the gene matches: 3. The CDR3 DNA reads TGTGCCAGCAGCACGACTAGCGGGGGCGAGACCCAGTACTTC. The encoded protein is CASSTTSGGETQYF.

The J gene is TRBJ2-1, the V gene TRBV19; a weak D match, TRBD1 (7 bases). This CDR3 has 16 amino acids. Trimming pared 5 bases from V and 4 bases from J, leaving 18 bases between. Germline V gives CDR1 LNHDA, CDR2 SQIVND (reference sequence). The CDR3 sequence is CASSVHRGGQYNEQFF. CDR3 bases: TGTGCCAGTAGTGTCCACAGGGGAGGACAGTACAATGAGCAGTTCTTC.

This chain connects TRBV6-5 to TRBJ2-1; no clear D. The length of the CDR3 is 16 residues. The germline V gene has CDR1 MNHEY and CDR2 SVGAGI. Trimming left V 0 bases short and J 5 bases short, with 14 bases between. The CDR3 sequence: CASSYSRPPRNNEQFF. For the CDR3, the DNA is TGTGCCAGCAGTTACTCGAGGCCCCCACGGAACAATGAGCAGTTCTTC.

V usage is TRBV10-3 and J usage is TRBJ2-5, with TRBD2 identical over 11 bases. Germline V gives CDR1 ENHRY, CDR2 SYGVKD. This CDR3 is built from 14 residues. Germline trimming cut 5 bases from V and 3 bases from J; bases unmatched to any gene: 2. CDR3 region: CAISLAGGEETQYF. In DNA, the CDR3 is TGTGCCATCAGTTTAGCGGGGGGGGAAGAGACCCAGTACTTC.

V and J are TRBV30 and TRBJ1-6; 7 bases are shared with TRBD1. This CDR3 region has 17 residues. Trimming took 0 bases from V and 7 from J; bases not matched to a gene: 12. CDR1 is GTSNPN and CDR2 is SVGIG in the germline V gene (reference sequence). The CDR3 DNA is TGTGCCTGGAGTGTACCCAAGACAGGGCGCCAAAATTCACCCCTCCACTTT. This translates into CAWSVPKTGRQNSPLHF. Filled out from reference TRBV30 and TRBJ1-6, the complete variable domain reads SQTIHQWPATLVQPVGSPLSLECTVEGTSNPNLYWYRQAAGRGLQLLFYSVGIGQISSEVPQNLSASRPQDRQFILSSKKLLLSDSGFYLCAWSVPKTGRQNSPLHFGNGTRLTVT.

The chain has TRBV7-2 and TRBJ1-5, with 7 bases identical to TRBD1. This CDR3 is built from 16 residues. V trimming: 1 base; J trimming: 3 bases; junction bases outside the gene matches: 6. Germline values: CDR1 SGHTA, CDR2 FQGNSA. CDR3 region: CASSLVGQGVNQPQHF. For the CDR3, the DNA is TGTGCCAGCAGCTTAGTGGGCCAGGGGGTCAATCAGCCCCAGCATTTT. The full variable domain, rest sourced from reference TRBV7-2 and TRBJ1-5, is GAGVSQSPSNKVTEKGKDVELRCDPISGHTALYWYRQSLGQGLEFLIYFQGNSAPDKSGLPSDRFSAERTGGSVSTLTIQRTQQEDSAVYLCASSLVGQGVNQPQHFGDGTRLSIL.

The table lists this clone with a few counts. Other DNA sequences in this specimen translate into the identical CDR3. The chain combines TRBV7-2 with TRBJ2-3; D not resolved. Trimming took 1 base from V and 0 from J, leaving 5 bases between them. This CDR3 comprises 14 residues. The germline gives CDR1 SGHTA, CDR2 FQGNSA. The CDR3 DNA follows: TGTGCCAGCAGCTTAGAGCCTAGCACAGATACGCAGTATTTT. Translating it yields CASSLEPSTDTQYF.

Comments on this clone: Other DNA sequences from this sample encode an identical CDR3 as well. The chain is built from TRBV6-5 and TRBJ1-1; D may be TRBD1 (5 bases). Trimming left V 2 bases short and J 1 base short, with 11 bases between. The germline CDR1 and CDR2 sequences are MNHEY and SVGAGI. The CDR3 is made up of 15 amino acids. The CDR3 bases are TGTGCCAGCAGTTACCGGATAACAGGGAACACTGAAGCTTTCTTT. This codes for CASSYRITGNTEAFF.

The chain links TRBV7-9 to TRBJ1-1, with D maybe TRBD1 (6 bases). Germline V lookup: CDR1 SEHNR, CDR2 FQNEAQ (reference sequence). This CDR3 has 14 amino acids. V lost 5 bases and J lost 4, with 14 bases in between. The CDR3 spells CASSRDRTVTEAFF. The CDR3 DNA sequence: TGTGCCAGCAGCCGCGACAGGACGGTCACTGAAGCTTTCTTT. Using reference TRBV7-9 and TRBJ1-1 for the parts outside the CDR3, the full variable domain is DTGVSQNPRHKITKRGQNVTFRCDPISEHNRLYWYRQTLGQGPEFLTYFQNEAQLEKSRLLSDRFSAERPKGSFSTLEIQRTEQGDSAMYLCASSRDRTVTEAFFGQGTRLTVV.

The rearrangement links TRBV12-3 or TRBV12-4 to TRBJ1-1; 7 bases are a match to TRBD1. Trimming took 6 bases from V and 1 from J; bases not matched to a gene: 2. The CDR3 has 13 residues. As DNA, the CDR3 is TGTGCCAGCAGCCGACAGGGGAACACTGAAGCTTTCTTT. Translating gives CASSRQGNTEAFF.

The V gene is TRBV30, the J gene TRBJ2-2; D is perhaps TRBD1 (6 bases). This CDR3 is 14 amino acids long. The ends were cut back, 5 bases at V and 3 bases at J, with 13 bases in the middle. From germline, CDR1 is GTSNPN and CDR2 SVGIG (reference sequence). The chain's CDR3 is CAWRRTEYTGELFF. In DNA, the CDR3 is TGTGCCTGGCGGAGGACAGAGTACACCGGGGAGCTGTTTTTT.

This chain connects TRBV6-2 or TRBV6-3 to TRBJ2-7, with 11 bases aligning to TRBD2. Germline V gene lookup returns CDR1 MNHEY and CDR2 SVGEGT. This CDR3 spans 16 amino acids. V shed 6 bases, J shed 0 bases, and the junction held 7 bases outside the gene matches. CDR3 sequence: CASSPPGLAVSYEQYF. The CDR3 bases are TGTGCCAGCAGCCCTCCGGGACTAGCGGTCTCCTACGAGCAGTACTTC.

The chain carries TRBV30 and TRBJ1-2, with 11 bases that match TRBD1. J lost 7 bases, V lost 8 bases, and 6 bases had no gene match. The CDR3 sequence is 12 residues long. The germline V gene encodes CDR1 GTSNPN and CDR2 SVGIG (reference sequence). This CDR3 is CARMDRGLGYTF. For the CDR3, the DNA is TGTGCCCGGATGGACAGGGGGCTTGGCTACACCTTC.

This sequence joins TRBV12-3 or TRBV12-4 and TRBJ1-2, with TRBD1 identical over 7 bases. This CDR3 region has 12 residues. V was clipped by 3 bases and J by 10 bases; unmatched bases: 5. The CDR3 region is CASSLTGRDYTF. The CDR3 DNA reads as TGTGCCAGCAGTTTGACAGGGAGAGACTACACCTTC.

The V and J genes are TRBV7-9 and TRBJ1-1; D not certain. CDR3 length: 13 residues. The germline V gene encodes CDR1 SEHNR and CDR2 FQNEAQ (reference sequence). Trimming took 6 bases from V and 7 from J, leaving 15 bases between them. The CDR3 bases are TGTGCCAGCAGGACAAACCCCAGTAGTGAAGCTTTCTTT. This translates into CASRTNPSSEAFF.

This rearrangement joins TRBV9 to TRBJ1-1; D might be TRBD1 (6 bases). The CDR3 is 12 amino acids. The V end lost 3 bases, the J end lost 7 bases, and 10 bases lay between the germline ends. CDR1 and CDR2 from the germline V gene are SGDLS and YYNGEE. The CDR3 coding sequence is TGTGCCAGCAGCGGGGGACACCTTGAAGCTTTCTTT. It yields the protein CASSGGHLEAFF. The full variable domain, completed using reference TRBV9 and TRBJ1-1, is DSGVTQTPKHLITATGQRVTLRCSPRSGDLSVYWYQQSLDQGLQFLIQYYNGEERAKGNILERFSAQQFPDLHSELNLSSLELGDSALYFCASSGGHLEAFFGQGTRLTVV.

The chain has TRBV10-3 and TRBJ1-4; D perhaps matches TRBD1 (5 bases). The CDR3 length is 15 residues. V lost 2 bases to trimming and J lost 8 bases, with 15 bases between them. Germline V gene data show CDR1 as ENHRY and CDR2 as SYGVKD. CDR3 region: CAISEGIQAREKLFF. CDR3 coding DNA: TGTGCCATCAGTGAGGGCATACAGGCCAGGGAAAAACTGTTTTTT.

The CDR3 spells CASSLVGTAHIYEQYF. The CDR3 DNA is TGTGCCAGCAGCTTAGTGGGGACAGCCCATATCTACGAGCAGTACTTC. This sequence joins TRBV7-9 and TRBJ2-7, with 7 bases matching TRBD1. Losses at the gene ends were 1 base for V and 3 bases for J; bases not matched to a gene: 9. There are 16 residues in the CDR3. Germline V CDR1 and CDR2: SEHNR, FQNEAQ (reference sequence). The variable domain in full, with the rest retrieved from reference TRBV7-9 and TRBJ2-7, is DTGVSQNPRHKITKRGQNVTFRCDPISEHNRLYWYRQTLGQGPEFLTYFQNEAQLEKSRLLSDRFSAERPKGSFSTLEIQRTEQGDSAMYLCASSLVGTAHIYEQYFGPGTRLTVT.

The chain recombines TRBV19 with TRBJ2-2, with 11 bases lining up with TRBD1. The germline CDR1 and CDR2 sequences are LNHDA and SQIVND (reference sequence). The junction had 3 bases not matched to a gene; V was cut back by 4 bases and J by 2 bases. The CDR3 contains 16 residues. CDR3 protein: CASSKRTGGNTGELFF. The CDR3 bases are TGTGCCAGTAGTAAGAGGACAGGGGGCAACACCGGGGAGCTGTTTTTT.

This chain links TRBV11-2 with TRBJ2-3; D gene ambiguous. Trimming took 5 bases from V and 5 from J, leaving 8 bases between them. Germline lookup yields CDR1 SGHAT and CDR2 FQNNGV. The CDR3 sequence is 12 residues long. The CDR3 loop reads CASSPQVDTQYF. The CDR3 nucleotides read TGTGCCAGCAGCCCCCAGGTAGATACGCAGTATTTT.